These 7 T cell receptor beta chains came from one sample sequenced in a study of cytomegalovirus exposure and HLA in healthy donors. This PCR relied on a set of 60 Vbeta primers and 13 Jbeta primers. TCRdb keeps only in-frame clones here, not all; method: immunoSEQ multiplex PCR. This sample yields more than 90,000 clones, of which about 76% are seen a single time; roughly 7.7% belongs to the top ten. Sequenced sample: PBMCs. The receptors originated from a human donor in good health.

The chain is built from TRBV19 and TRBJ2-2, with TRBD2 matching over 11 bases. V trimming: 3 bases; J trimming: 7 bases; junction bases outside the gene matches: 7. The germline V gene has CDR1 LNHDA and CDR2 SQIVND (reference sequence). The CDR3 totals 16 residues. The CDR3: CASSIEGLAGGGELFF. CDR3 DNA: TGTGCCAGTAGTATTGAGGGCCTAGCGGGAGGCGGGGAGCTGTTTTTT. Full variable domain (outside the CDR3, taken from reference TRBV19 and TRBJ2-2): DGGITQSPKYLFRKEGQNVTLSCEQNLNHDAMYWYRQDPGQGLRLIYYSQIVNDFQKGDIAEGYSVSREKKESFPLTVTSAQKNPTAFYLCASSIEGLAGGGELFFGEGSRLTVL.

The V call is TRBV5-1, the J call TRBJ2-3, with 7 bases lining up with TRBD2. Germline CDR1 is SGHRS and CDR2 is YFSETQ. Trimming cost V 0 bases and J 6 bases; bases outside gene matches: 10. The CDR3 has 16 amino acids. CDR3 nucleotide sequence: TGCGCCAGCAGCTTGGATTGGGCGGGGGTCTCTGATACGCAGTATTTT. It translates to CASSLDWAGVSDTQYF.

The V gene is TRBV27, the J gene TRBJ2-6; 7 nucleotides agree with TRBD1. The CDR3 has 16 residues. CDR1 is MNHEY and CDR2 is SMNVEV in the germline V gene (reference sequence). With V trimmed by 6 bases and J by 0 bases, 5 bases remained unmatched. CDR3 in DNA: TGTGCCAGCAGCGGACAGGTTTTCTCTGGGGCCAACGTCCTGACTTTC. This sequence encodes CASSGQVFSGANVLTF.

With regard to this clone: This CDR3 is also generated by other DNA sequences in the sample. CDR3 in amino acids: CASSLNGDYGYTF. The CDR3 DNA sequence: TGTGCCAGCAGCTTAAACGGGGACTATGGCTACACCTTC. The chain couples TRBV7-9 to TRBJ1-2; the D is unclear. V shed 2 bases and J shed 3 bases, with 7 bases lying between them. This CDR3 spans 13 amino acids. Germline CDR1 reads SEHNR; CDR2 reads FQNEAQ (reference sequence).

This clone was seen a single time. The CDR3 bases are TGTGCCAGCAGCTTGCTTGCAGGCTGGAACACTGAAGCTTTCTTT. Encoded protein: CASSLLAGWNTEAFF. The chain carries TRBV5-5 and TRBJ1-1; no firm D call. Germline assignment: CDR1 SGHKS and CDR2 YYEKEE (reference sequence). The CDR3 totals 15 residues. The V end lost 1 base, the J end lost 1 base, and 11 bases lay between the germline ends.

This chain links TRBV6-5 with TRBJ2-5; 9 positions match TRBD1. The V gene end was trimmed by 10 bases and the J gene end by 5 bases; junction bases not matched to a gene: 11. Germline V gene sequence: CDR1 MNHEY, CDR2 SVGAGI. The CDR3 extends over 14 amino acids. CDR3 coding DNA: TGTGCCACTCAGGGGGGACAGGGTTGGGAGACCCAGTACTTC. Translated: CATQGGQGWETQYF.

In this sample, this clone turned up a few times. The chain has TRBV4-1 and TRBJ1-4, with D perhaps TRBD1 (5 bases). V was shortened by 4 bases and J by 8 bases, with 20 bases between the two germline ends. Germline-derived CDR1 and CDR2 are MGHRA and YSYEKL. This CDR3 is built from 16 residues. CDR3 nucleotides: TGCGCCAGCAGCCGAACAAGCGTAGGGGTTGAGGAAAAACTGTTTTTT. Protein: CASSRTSVGVEEKLFF.